These 14 T cell receptor beta chains were sequenced from one sample in a study of long-term antiretroviral therapy in people with HIV. The authors ran the immunoSEQ assay, v3.0, at survey level. Sequencing used immunoSEQ multiplex PCR; TCRdb keeps in-frame clones, though not all of them. The sample contains about 27,000 clones, roughly four fifths of which appear only once. The starting material was unsorted PBMCs, obtained 2.9 years after starting antiretroviral therapy. The receptors derive from a man over 45 with HIV.

In DNA form, the CDR3 reads TGTGCCAGCAGTTTAACCATCGGGGTCACTGAAGCTTTCTTT. The encoded protein is CASSLTIGVTEAFF. V usage is TRBV28 and J usage is TRBJ1-1, with no clear D. Germline values: CDR1 MDHEN, CDR2 SYDVKM. V lost 2 bases and J lost 4, with 11 bases in between. The CDR3 sequence is 14 residues long.

This chain links TRBV18 with TRBJ2-6, with 9 bases matching TRBD1. Germline lookup yields CDR1 KGHSH and CDR2 LQKENI. This CDR3 is built from 19 residues. V trimming: 6 bases; J trimming: 0 bases; junction bases outside the gene matches: 12. CDR3 protein: CASSRTGAQSFSGANVLTF. The CDR3 DNA is TGTGCCAGCTCGAGGACAGGGGCCCAATCATTCTCTGGGGCCAACGTCCTGACTTTC. Looking up the rest from reference TRBV18 and TRBJ2-6 gives the full variable domain: NAGVMQNPRHLVRRRGQEARLRCSPMKGHSHVYWYRQLPEEGLKFMVYLQKENIIDESGMPKERFSAEFPKEGPSILRIQQVVRGDSAAYFCASSRTGAQSFSGANVLTFGAGSRLTVL.

The J gene is TRBJ2-2, the V gene TRBV9, with D perhaps matching TRBD1 (7 bases). Per germline, CDR1 SGDLS and CDR2 YYNGEE. CDR3 length: 14 amino acids. The V end lost 2 bases, the J end lost 6 bases, and 11 bases lay between the germline ends. CDR3 DNA: TGTGCCAGCAGCGTCTCCAGGGGGGCCGGGGAGCTGTTTTTT. It codes for CASSVSRGAGELFF.

V and J are TRBV2 and TRBJ2-3; tentatively, D is TRBD2 (6 bases). Trimming shortened V by 6 bases and J by 5 bases, and 18 bases separated the two germline ends. Germline V lookup: CDR1 SNHLY, CDR2 FYNNEI. This CDR3 contains 15 residues. The CDR3 loop is CASSPGDSRKDTQYF. DNA for the CDR3: TGTGCCAGCAGCCCGGGGGACTCTCGGAAAGATACGCAGTATTTT.

The chain links TRBV6-6 to TRBJ1-2; D is perhaps TRBD1 (5 bases). The CDR3 length is 14 residues. V was trimmed by 2 bases and J by 2 bases, leaving 9 bases between them. The V gene's germline CDR1 is MNHNY and CDR2 SVGAGI (reference sequence). The CDR3, as DNA: TGTGCCAGCAGTTACGACCGGACAAACTATGGCTACACCTTC. Its protein product is CASSYDRTNYGYTF.

This clone has just a few counts. The rearrangement uses TRBV10-2 and TRBJ1-1; 7 positions match TRBD1. Germline trimming cut 6 bases from V and 0 bases from J; bases unmatched to any gene: 4. Germline V gene lookup returns CDR1 WSHSY and CDR2 SAAADI. CDR3 length equals 14 residues. In DNA form, the CDR3 reads TGCGCCAGCAGCCGGGGACAGATGAACACTGAAGCTTTCTTT. Amino acid sequence: CASSRGQMNTEAFF.

V is TRBV29-1 and J is TRBJ1-2, with a possible D match to TRBD1 (6 bases). Trimming removed 6 bases at V and 2 bases at J, with 13 bases between. The germline V gene encodes CDR1 SQVTM and CDR2 ANQGSEA. The CDR3 spans 13 residues. CDR3 DNA: TGCAGCGTGGTGGGGGCAGGGAACTATGGCTACACCTTC. This gives the protein CSVVGAGNYGYTF.

The V and J genes are TRBV7-2 and TRBJ2-1, with D tentatively TRBD1 or TRBD2 (7 bases each). Germline CDR1 and CDR2: SGHTA and FQGNSA. The CDR3 has 15 residues. Trimming cost V 1 base and J 4 bases, with 11 bases left between them. The CDR3, as DNA: TGTGCCAGCAGCTTAGACAGGGGAGGGTACAATGAGCAGTTCTTC. Residues: CASSLDRGGYNEQFF.

V usage is TRBV7-2 and J usage is TRBJ2-3; D possibly corresponds to TRBD1 (6 bases). The length of the CDR3 is 15 residues. Germline V lookup: CDR1 SGHTA, CDR2 FQGNSA. Trimming stripped 5 bases from V and 0 bases from J, with 12 bases between. CDR3 sequence (DNA): TGTGCCAGCAGCCTAGGGGGTGCGAGCACAGATACGCAGTATTTT. Protein product: CASSLGGASTDTQYF.

In this sample, this clone turned up a few times. The rearrangement joins TRBV25-1 to TRBJ2-3; no firm D call. The CDR3 contains 14 residues. The V end lost 5 bases, the J end lost 1 base, and 10 bases lay between the germline ends. CDR1 is MGHDK, CDR2 SYGVNS, per germline. The CDR3 bases are TGTGCCAGCAGTAATCCAGAGGGCACAGATACGCAGTATTTT. Translation gives CASSNPEGTDTQYF.

Comments on this clone: It is likely a read error, because the conserved phenylalanine at the end of the CDR3 is missing. No DNA is shown, since the ends of the CDR3 on it are uncertain; the CDR3 is the one TCRdb lists. The chain is built from TRBV10-3 and TRBJ1-1; no check of the table's D call, TRBD1, against the DNA was made. CDR1 is ENHRY, CDR2 SYGVKD, per germline. The CDR3 region is 12 residues in length, termini included. The CDR3 protein is CAISEFVESGTR.

CDR3 amino acids: CASSLGSNTEAFF. CDR3 DNA: TGTGCCAGCAGTTTAGGGAGTAATACTGAAGCTTTCTTT. V and J are TRBV28 and TRBJ1-1; D uncertain. The CDR3 loop spans 13 amino acids. Trimming stripped 2 bases from V and 5 bases from J, with 9 bases between. The germline gives CDR1 MDHEN, CDR2 SYDVKM.

The chain links TRBV28 to TRBJ2-1, with TRBD1 matching 7 bases. Germline CDR1 reads MDHEN; CDR2 reads SYDVKM. This CDR3 is 15 amino acids long. V trimming: 5 bases; J trimming: 5 bases; junction bases outside the gene matches: 9. As DNA, the CDR3 is TGTGCCAGCAGTGGGGCCCGGACAGGAAACAATGAGCAGTTCTTC. Its translation: CASSGARTGNNEQFF.

The rearrangement joins TRBV7-9 to TRBJ2-7; D is tentatively TRBD1 or TRBD2 (5 bases each). Trimming pared 6 bases from V and 5 bases from J, leaving 8 bases between. The CDR3 covers 11 residues. Germline CDR1 and CDR2: SEHNR and FQNEAQ (reference sequence). The CDR3 DNA is TGTGCCAGCAGTGGGGGTAACGAGCAGTACTTC. Translating it yields CASSGGNEQYF.